This TCR beta chain was retrieved from a study of graft-versus-host responses after intestinal transplantation. About the research overall: Recipients received multivisceral, liver-intestinal, or isolated intestinal transplants. The study gave all recipients anti-thymocyte globulin induction, then tacrolimus and steroids for roughly 3 years. Whole-study findings and limits: Levels of circulating GvH clones at their peak were associated with early post-transplant HvG declines.

The CDR3 runs 14 residues. The V end lost 4 bases, the J end lost 5 bases, and 15 bases lay between the germline ends. CDR1 and CDR2 (germline): SGDLS, YYNGEE. Profiled with immunoSEQ multiplex PCR; TCRdb holds only in-frame clones, not every one. Found here are around 23,000 clones, over 85% of them singletons; the top ten hold approximately 0.53%. Notes on this clone: Its antigen is as yet unknown.

The V and J genes are TRBV9 and TRBJ1-1, with D maybe TRBD1 (5 bases). This receptor was identified in a human patient who received an intestinal transplant, so some T cells may come from the graft donor. The sample here was PBMCs, taken 18 days after transplant. The CDR3 protein is CASSPWGRGTEAFF. The CDR3 DNA reads as TGTGCCAGCAGCCCTTGGGGGAGAGGGACTGAAGCTTTCTTT.